This entry concerns a single T cell receptor (beta chain). Researchers sorted participants into cohorts using their self-reported clinical history. V shed 1 base and J shed 1 base, with 16 bases lying between them. The length of the CDR3 is 17 residues. Germline CDR1 is SGHRS and CDR2 is YFSETQ. These data are taken from a study of blood T cell repertoires in COVID-19. This table comes from immunoSEQ multiplex PCR, and its TCRdb copy is limited to in-frame clones, with some not included. The table has approximately 250,000 clones, 85% to 95% seen once. The source material was PBMCs or T cells enriched from blood (not recorded which). This receptor was identified in a man aged 35 to 55 who had been exposed to COVID-19. The chain links TRBV5-1 to TRBJ2-3; D may be TRBD1 (5 bases). The CDR3 nucleotides read TGCGCCAGCAGCTTGAATTCCCCCGGCAGGGGCACAGATACGCAGTATTTT. It codes for CASSLNSPGRGTDTQYF.